In its sample, the clone carrying this T cell receptor beta chain was seen once. Amplification of TCR beta CDR3 regions used RNA transcripts. HTBI primers served in a first-round RT-PCR, which a second-round multiplex PCR followed. One entry per CDR3 protein results from TCRdb running MiXCR on the multiplex PCR reads. In the table there are some 750,000 distinct CDR3 sequences, approximately 40% of which are singletons. The entry originates in a study of Graves' ophthalmopathy and Graves' hyperthyroidism. Every ophthalmopathy donor presented moderate-to-severe activity, CAS ≥3, NOSPECS ≥4 and duration under 3 months. Isolation of PBMCs was performed using around 9.5 ml of fresh peripheral blood. This CDR3 is 16 amino acids long. Germline loops: CDR1 SGDLS, CDR2 YYNGEE. Trimming cost V 5 bases and J 5 bases, with 23 bases left between them.

The V and J genes are TRBV9 and TRBJ2-7; tentatively, D is TRBD1 or TRBD2 (5 bases each). Sequencing used peripheral blood. This TCR came from an adult man with Graves' ophthalmopathy. The CDR3 protein is CASSYGATGRLDEQYF. The CDR3 bases are TGTGCCAGCAGTTACGGGGCCACAGGTCGGTTGGACGAGCAGTACTTC. Full variable domain (outside the CDR3, taken from reference TRBV9 and TRBJ2-7): DSGVTQTPKHLITATGQRVTLRCSPRSGDLSVYWYQQSLDQGLQFLIQYYNGEERAKGNILERFSAQQFPDLHSELNLSSLELGDSALYFCASSYGATGRLDEQYFGPGTRLTVT.